This T cell receptor beta chain was obtained from a study of prognosis after radiotherapy for stage I lung cancer. Study at large: Oligometastatic NSCLC after surgical resection of the primary tumor was present in a handful of patients, while newly diagnosed primary stage I lung tumors were present in fourteen. Adenocarcinoma occurred in roughly twelve patients and squamous cell carcinoma in over five.

The ends were cut back, 4 bases at V and 4 bases at J, with 9 bases in the middle. This CDR3 contains 13 residues. Germline V gene lookup returns CDR1 SGHVS and CDR2 FNYEAQ. Patients were uniformly node-negative by CT and PET/CT and had received no prior chemotherapy or radiotherapy, with no other malignancies. The study amplified the TCR beta CDR3 region from genomic DNA. This amplification was carried out by two rounds of multiplex PCR. Primers specific to each TRBV and TRBJ gene drove first-round PCR. Each CDR3 protein gets one entry after TCRdb re-called the multiplex PCR reads with MiXCR. The sample yields about 18,000 distinct CDR3 sequences, around 50% seen once.

The source was PBMCs, collected before or after stereotactic body radiation therapy (not recorded which). The J gene is TRBJ2-3, the V gene TRBV7-6; D unresolved. The source of this sequence is a donor of 50 years or more with non-small cell lung cancer. The CDR3 loop reads CASSSRTADTQYF. Here the CDR3 DNA reads TGTGCCAGCAGCTCGCGGACGGCAGATACGCAGTATTTT.